These 4 T cell receptor beta chains came from one sample sequenced in a study of control samples from healthy donors and cancer patients. The data were produced by immunoSEQ multiplex PCR, yet TCRdb's version contains in-frame clones alone and is incomplete. Here the sample spans roughly 170,000 clones, about 93% being singletons. The source material was blood. The receptors were gathered from a man between 18 and 35 years old in good health.

CDR3 DNA: TGTGCCAGCAGTGAAACGCAGGGACTAGCGGGGGGTTCCTACGAGCAGTACTTC. Its translation is CASSETQGLAGGSYEQYF. This chain joins TRBV6-1 and TRBJ2-7, with 15 nucleotides matching TRBD2. CDR1 is MNHNS, CDR2 SASEGT, per germline. V dropped 2 bases and J dropped 1; count of bases not matched to a gene: 6. This CDR3 is built from 18 residues.

J is TRBJ2-3 and V is TRBV12-5, with TRBD2 matching 9 bases. The CDR3 spans 16 residues. With V trimmed by 3 bases and J by 6 bases, 10 bases remained unmatched. Looked up from germline, CDR1 is LGHNT and CDR2 is FRNRAP. The CDR3 spells CASGLSNLAGPDTQYF. The CDR3, as DNA: TGTGCTAGTGGTTTATCCAACCTAGCGGGGCCCGATACGCAGTATTTT.

The chain has TRBV19 and TRBJ1-1, with D perhaps TRBD1 (5 bases). This CDR3 is 13 amino acids long. Trimming stripped 8 bases from V and 7 bases from J, with 17 bases between. CDR1 is LNHDA, CDR2 SQIVND, per germline (reference sequence). The CDR3 DNA reads as TGTGCCAGTCGACCGGTCCCGGGGGTTGAAGCTTTCTTT. Translation: CASRPVPGVEAFF.

This clone has just one count. J is TRBJ1-1 and V is TRBV7-3; D perhaps matches TRBD1 (6 bases). This CDR3 region has 14 residues. The germline V gene has CDR1 SGHTA and CDR2 FQGTGA. Between the trimmed V and J ends, which lost 5 bases and 3 bases, there was a span of 13 bases. The CDR3 bases are TGTGCCAGCAGCCCACAGGGAGGGTACACTGAAGCTTTCTTT. This encodes CASSPQGGYTEAFF.